The next 19 T cell receptor beta chains were all read from a single sample in a study of blood T cell repertoires in COVID-19. Sequencing was performed with immunoSEQ multiplex PCR; in TCRdb, only in-frame clones are kept and a portion is missing. The data contain 150,000 or so clones, roughly 83% of them singletons. Sequencing input: peripheral blood. Every receptor here comes from a woman aged 55-70 years with acute or convalescent COVID-19.

The chain has TRBV12-3 or TRBV12-4 and TRBJ1-1; 7 bases match TRBD1. J lost 5 bases, V lost 5 bases, and 5 bases had no gene match. The CDR3 length is 13 residues. The CDR3 DNA follows: TGTGCCAGCAGTCCTACAGGGGTAACTGAAGCTTTCTTT. Its protein product is CASSPTGVTEAFF.

This clone was seen a few times. CDR3 DNA sequence: TGCGCCAGCAGGGACAGGGGAATGAACACTGAAGCTTTCTTT. Translating it yields CASRDRGMNTEAFF. The chain links TRBV5-1 to TRBJ1-1; 9 bases map to TRBD1. Unmatched junction bases numbered 2, after V lost 5 bases and J lost 0 bases. The CDR3 sequence is 14 residues long. Per the germline V gene, CDR1 is SGHRS and CDR2 is YFSETQ.

This chain connects TRBV14 to TRBJ2-7; 11 bases match TRBD1. This CDR3 contains 14 residues. J lost 4 bases, V lost 4 bases, and 3 bases had no gene match. CDR1 SGHDN and CDR2 FVKESK come from the germline V gene. CDR3 coding DNA: TGTGCCAGCAGCCCGGGACAGGGGGTTTACGAGCAGTACGTC. Encoded protein: CASSPGQGVYEQYV.

The chain carries TRBV5-1 and TRBJ2-5; D is possibly TRBD1 (5 bases). Germline V gene lookup returns CDR1 SGHRS and CDR2 YFSETQ. With 1 base removed from V and 2 bases from J, the gap between germline ends came to 6 bases. The length of the CDR3 is 13 residues. The CDR3 reads CASSLNRQETQYF. CDR3 sequence (DNA): TGCGCCAGCAGCTTGAACAGGCAAGAGACCCAGTACTTC.

The V gene is TRBV3-1 (or the pseudogene TRBV3-2), the J gene TRBJ2-5; TRBD2 matches at 11 bases. Germline CDR1 reads LGHDT; CDR2 reads YNNKEL (reference sequence). V trimming: 0 bases; J trimming: 3 bases; junction bases outside the gene matches: 9. This CDR3 has 18 amino acids. CDR3 nucleotides: TGTGCCAGCAGCCAAGATCTCACACTAGCGGGGGTGAAAGAGACCCAGTACTTC. It codes for CASSQDLTLAGVKETQYF.

The chain recombines TRBV6-5 with TRBJ1-6; unclear D gene. V was shortened by 10 bases and J by 7 bases, with 14 bases between the two germline ends. The germline V gene has CDR1 MNHEY and CDR2 SVGAGI. CDR3 size: 13 residues. The CDR3: CAIGRRANSPLHF. In DNA, the CDR3 is TGTGCCATCGGACGGAGGGCAAATTCACCCCTCCACTTT.

This clone appeared once. The V gene is TRBV19, the J gene TRBJ1-2, with 8 bases aligning to TRBD1. This CDR3 contains 16 residues. V lost 4 bases, J lost 4 bases, and 11 bases stayed unmatched. CDR1 and CDR2 from the germline V gene are LNHDA and SQIVND (reference sequence). The CDR3 DNA follows: TGTGCCAGTAGTACGGGACAGGTTCAGTCCCCCTATGGCTACACCTTC. It yields the protein CASSTGQVQSPYGYTF. The whole variable domain, remainder taken from reference TRBV19 and TRBJ1-2, is DGGITQSPKYLFRKEGQNVTLSCEQNLNHDAMYWYRQDPGQGLRLIYYSQIVNDFQKGDIAEGYSVSREKKESFPLTVTSAQKNPTAFYLCASSTGQVQSPYGYTFGSGTRLTVV.

The V call is TRBV30, the J call TRBJ1-4; D gene unclear. There are 17 residues in the CDR3. V gave up 0 bases and J gave up 4 bases, with 18 bases separating them. Germline loops: CDR1 GTSNPN, CDR2 SVGIG (reference sequence). Written as DNA, the CDR3 is TGTGCCTGGAGTGTAGGTGTTGGGCCAGTGTATAATGAAAAACTGTTTTTT. This sequence encodes CAWSVGVGPVYNEKLFF. The full variable domain, its missing parts supplied by reference TRBV30 and TRBJ1-4, is SQTIHQWPATLVQPVGSPLSLECTVEGTSNPNLYWYRQAAGRGLQLLFYSVGIGQISSEVPQNLSASRPQDRQFILSSKKLLLSDSGFYLCAWSVGVGPVYNEKLFFGSGTQLSVL.

The genes are TRBV5-8 and TRBJ1-1, with 9 bases lining up with TRBD1. This CDR3 spans 16 amino acids. The trim removed 2 bases at V and 4 bases at J, leaving 9 bases unmatched. The germline V gene encodes CDR1 SGHTS and CDR2 YDEGEE. In DNA, the CDR3 is TGTGCCAGCAGCTTACGAGGGACAGGGAGAGGCACTGAAGCTTTCTTT. This gives the protein CASSLRGTGRGTEAFF.

This chain links TRBV24-1 with TRBJ2-3, with 7 bases that match TRBD2. V lost 6 bases and J lost 4; bases outside the gene matches: 9. This CDR3 region has 15 residues. From germline, CDR1 is KGHDR and CDR2 SFDVKD. CDR3 sequence: CATSIRGDRADTQYF. DNA of the CDR3: TGTGCCACCAGTATTCGGGGGGATAGGGCAGATACGCAGTATTTT.

This chain joins TRBV2 and TRBJ1-4; D gene ambiguous. The V gene's germline CDR1 is SNHLY and CDR2 FYNNEI. The V end was cut by 8 bases, the J end by 0 bases, with 10 bases between. This CDR3 comprises 14 residues. The CDR3 DNA sequence: TGTGCCAGCGCGCAGGAAACAACTAATGAAAAACTGTTTTTT. It encodes CASAQETTNEKLFF.

The chain recombines TRBV20-1 with TRBJ2-1, with D perhaps matching TRBD1 (5 bases). The CDR3 is 10 amino acids. Trimming removed 6 bases from V and 13 bases from J, with 13 bases in between. CDR1 is DFQATT and CDR2 is SNEGSKA in the germline V gene (reference sequence). As DNA, the CDR3 is TGCAGTGCCTGGGGCCAAGTACAGTTCTTC. It yields the protein CSAWGQVQFF.

The chain combines TRBV7-9 with TRBJ1-1; tentative D call: TRBD1 (6 bases). The V gene lost 6 bases and the J gene lost 4 bases, with 12 bases spanning the gap. There are 13 residues in the CDR3. From germline, CDR1 is SEHNR and CDR2 FQNEAQ (reference sequence). The CDR3 nucleotides are TGTGCCAGCAGTTCACAGGGTGCCACTGAAGCTTTCTTT. Translation gives CASSSQGATEAFF.

The chain recombines TRBV3-1 (or the pseudogene TRBV3-2) with TRBJ2-1; TRBD2 matches 12 bases. V was pared by 4 bases and J by 8 bases, with 15 bases of the junction left unmatched. The CDR3 loop spans 18 amino acids. Germline-derived CDR1 and CDR2 are LGHDT and YNNKEL (reference sequence). In DNA, the CDR3 is TGTGCCAGCAGCCCGACCCTAGCGGGGGGGCCGACAGACGATGAGCAGTTCTTC. Its protein product is CASSPTLAGGPTDDEQFF.

This chain joins TRBV19 and TRBJ2-3; 11 positions match TRBD1. Germline values: CDR1 LNHDA, CDR2 SQIVND (reference sequence). The CDR3 loop spans 15 amino acids. V lost 5 bases to trimming and J lost 2 bases; unmatched junction nucleotides: 3. CDR3 nucleotides: TGTGCCAGTAGTGCGGGACAGGGGGTCACAGATACGCAGTATTTT. Amino acid sequence: CASSAGQGVTDTQYF.

This clone was counted only a few times. The genes are TRBV24-1 and TRBJ2-2; 9 bases align to TRBD1. This CDR3 is built from 17 residues. Per the germline V gene, CDR1 is KGHDR and CDR2 is SFDVKD. J was trimmed by 6 bases and V by 4 bases; bases with no gene match: 11. CDR3 loop: CATSDPQTGGKPGELFF. The CDR3 nucleotides are TGTGCCACCAGTGACCCGCAGACAGGGGGAAAACCCGGGGAGCTGTTTTTT.

The V and J genes are TRBV2 and TRBJ1-5, with a possible D match to TRBD1 (6 bases). CDR3 length equals 12 residues. From germline, CDR1 is SNHLY and CDR2 FYNNEI. The V end was cut by 6 bases, the J end by 4 bases, with 7 bases between. The CDR3 DNA is TGTGCCAGCAGGGGGACAAATCAGCCCCAGCATTTT. Translated: CASRGTNQPQHF.

This chain uses TRBV27 with TRBJ2-7, with D possibly being TRBD2 (7 bases). Trimming pared 6 bases from V and 6 bases from J, leaving 18 bases between. CDR3 length: 14 residues. The germline gives CDR1 MNHEY, CDR2 SMNVEV (reference sequence). CDR3 region: CASSLTHGGREQYV. CDR3 DNA sequence: TGTGCCAGCAGCTTAACCCACGGGGGGCGCGAGCAGTACGTC.

This clone was found a few times. The J gene is TRBJ1-6, the V gene TRBV5-6, with D possibly matching TRBD1 (5 bases). Between the trimmed V and J ends, which lost 1 base and 3 bases, there was a span of 8 bases. Germline V lookup: CDR1 SGHDT, CDR2 YYEEEE. The CDR3 sequence is 15 residues long. The CDR3 bases are TGTGCCAGCAGCTTGCGACAGTTCTATAATTCACCCCTCCACTTT. Its translation is CASSLRQFYNSPLHF.